This entry is about one TCR beta chain. What it binds is unknown. These data originate in a study of CXCR3-negative and CXCR3-positive naive CD8 T cells. On the study more broadly: Summed over all libraries, TRB reads came to 110 million to 150 million, with about 1.5 +/- 0.3 million per library.

UMI labels and 5' RACE were used to prepare the TRB cDNA libraries. TCRdb reprocessed the 5' RACE reads; each CDR3 protein has one entry and no DNA is given. The table lists about 24,000 distinct CDR3 sequences. The study, taken as a whole, reports: Both of the naive subsets showed about the same high diversity, but memory CD8+ cells had much less.

The material sequenced was naive CXCR3- CD8+ T cells from blood. Specified subset: CD45RO-CCR7+CD27+CD95- naive CD8+ T cells lacking CXCR3 (TNR3-). The TCR was taken from a human donor in good health. Some clones in this sample may be carry-over from other donors' samples.

This CDR3 is CASRRSYEQFF. The chain carries TRBV28 and TRBJ2-1. CDR1 MDHEN and CDR2 SYDVKM come from the germline V gene. This CDR3 has 11 residues.